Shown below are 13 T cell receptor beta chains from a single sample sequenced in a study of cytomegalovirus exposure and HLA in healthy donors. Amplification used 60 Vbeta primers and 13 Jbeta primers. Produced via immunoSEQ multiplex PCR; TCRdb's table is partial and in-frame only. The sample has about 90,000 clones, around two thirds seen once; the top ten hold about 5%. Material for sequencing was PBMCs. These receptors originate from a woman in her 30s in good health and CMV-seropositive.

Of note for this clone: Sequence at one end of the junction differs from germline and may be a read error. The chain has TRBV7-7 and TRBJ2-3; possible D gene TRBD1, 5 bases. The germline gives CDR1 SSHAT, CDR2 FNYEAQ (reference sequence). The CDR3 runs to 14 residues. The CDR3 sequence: CASSPGQGTDTQYF. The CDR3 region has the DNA TGTGCTAGCAGCCCAGGACAAGGCACAGATACGCAGTATTTT. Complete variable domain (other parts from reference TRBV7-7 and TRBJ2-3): GAGVSQSPRYKVTKRGQDVTLRCDPISSHATLYWYQQALGQGPEFLTYFNYEAQPDKSGLPSDRFSAERPEGSISTLTIQRTEQRDSAMYRCASSPGQGTDTQYFGPGTRLTVL.

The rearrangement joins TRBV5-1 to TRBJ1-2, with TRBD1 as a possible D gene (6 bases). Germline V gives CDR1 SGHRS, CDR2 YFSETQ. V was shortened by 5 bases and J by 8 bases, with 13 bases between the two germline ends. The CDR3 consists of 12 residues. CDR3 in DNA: TGCGCCAGCAGTCAACAGGGTCAGGGCTACACCTTC. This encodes CASSQQGQGYTF.

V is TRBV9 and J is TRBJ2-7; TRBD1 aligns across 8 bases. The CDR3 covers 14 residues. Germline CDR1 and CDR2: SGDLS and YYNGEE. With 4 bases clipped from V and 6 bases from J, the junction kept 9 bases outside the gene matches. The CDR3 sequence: CASSIGQGLGEQYF. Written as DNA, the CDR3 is TGTGCCAGCAGCATCGGACAGGGTCTCGGCGAGCAGTACTTC.

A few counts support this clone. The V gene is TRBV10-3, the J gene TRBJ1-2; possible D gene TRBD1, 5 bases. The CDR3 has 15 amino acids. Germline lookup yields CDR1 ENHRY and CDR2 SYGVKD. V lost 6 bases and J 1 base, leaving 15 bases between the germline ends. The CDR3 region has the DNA TGTGCCATCAGCCCTACAGGTGAAGTTAACTATGGCTACACCTTC. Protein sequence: CAISPTGEVNYGYTF.

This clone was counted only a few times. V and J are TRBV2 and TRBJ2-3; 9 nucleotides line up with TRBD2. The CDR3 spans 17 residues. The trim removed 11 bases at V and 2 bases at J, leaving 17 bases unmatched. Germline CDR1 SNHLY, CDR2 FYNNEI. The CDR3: CALRTWGLASSTDTQYF. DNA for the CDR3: TGTGCCCTCAGGACTTGGGGACTAGCCTCATCCACAGATACGCAGTATTTT.

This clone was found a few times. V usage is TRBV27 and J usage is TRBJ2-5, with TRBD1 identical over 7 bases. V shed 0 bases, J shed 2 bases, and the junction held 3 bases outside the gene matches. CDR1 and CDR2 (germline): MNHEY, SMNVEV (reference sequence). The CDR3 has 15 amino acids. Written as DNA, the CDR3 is TGTGCCAGCAGTTTATCCAGGACAGGACAAGAGACCCAGTACTTC. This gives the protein CASSLSRTGQETQYF.

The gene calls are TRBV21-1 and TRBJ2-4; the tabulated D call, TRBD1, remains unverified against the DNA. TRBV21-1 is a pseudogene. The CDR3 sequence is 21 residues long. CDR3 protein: CASSQRRPGTGVGSAKNIQYF. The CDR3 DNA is TGTGCCAGCAGCCAAAGACGACCCGGGACAGGGGTAGGGTCAGCCAAAAACATTCAGTACTTC.

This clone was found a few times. The CDR3 loop is CASSLISTGGNYGYTF. In nucleotides, the CDR3 is TGTGCCAGCAGTTTAATTTCGACAGGCGGTAACTATGGCTACACCTTC. V usage is TRBV6-5 and J usage is TRBJ1-2; D is perhaps TRBD1 (6 bases). Germline V gene sequence: CDR1 MNHEY, CDR2 SVGAGI. CDR3 size: 16 residues. Trimming shortened V by 4 bases and J by 1 base, and 16 bases separated the two germline ends.

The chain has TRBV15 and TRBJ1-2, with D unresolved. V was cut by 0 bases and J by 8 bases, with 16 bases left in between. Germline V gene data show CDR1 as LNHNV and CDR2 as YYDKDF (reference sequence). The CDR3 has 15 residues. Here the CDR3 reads CATSRDRSRGPGYTF. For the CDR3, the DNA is TGTGCCACCAGCAGAGATCGAAGCCGAGGGCCCGGCTACACCTTC.

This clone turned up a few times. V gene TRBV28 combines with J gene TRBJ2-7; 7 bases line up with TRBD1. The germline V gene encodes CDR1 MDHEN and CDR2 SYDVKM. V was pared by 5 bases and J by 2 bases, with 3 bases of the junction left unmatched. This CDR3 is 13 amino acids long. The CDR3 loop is CASSRTGAYEQYF. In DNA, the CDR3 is TGTGCCAGCAGTCGGACAGGAGCCTACGAGCAGTACTTC.

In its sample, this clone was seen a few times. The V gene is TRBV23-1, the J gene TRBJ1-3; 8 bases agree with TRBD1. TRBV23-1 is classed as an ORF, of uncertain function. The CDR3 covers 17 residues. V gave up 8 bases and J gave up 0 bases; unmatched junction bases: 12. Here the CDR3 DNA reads TGCGCCAGCGAATTGGATGCAGGGGGCAACTCTGGAAACACCATATATTTT. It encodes CASELDAGGNSGNTIYF.

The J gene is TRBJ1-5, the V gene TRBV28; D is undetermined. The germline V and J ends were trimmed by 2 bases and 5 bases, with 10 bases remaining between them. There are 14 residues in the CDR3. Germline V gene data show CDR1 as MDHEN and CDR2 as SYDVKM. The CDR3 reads CASSLSFGYQPQHF. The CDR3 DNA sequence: TGTGCCAGCAGTTTAAGTTTCGGGTATCAGCCCCAGCATTTT.

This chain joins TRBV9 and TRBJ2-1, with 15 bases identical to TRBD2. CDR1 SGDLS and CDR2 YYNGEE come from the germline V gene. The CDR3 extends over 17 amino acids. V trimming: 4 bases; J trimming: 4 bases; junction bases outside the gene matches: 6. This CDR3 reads CASSTGTSGGLYNEQFF. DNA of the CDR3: TGTGCCAGCAGCACCGGGACTAGCGGGGGGCTATACAATGAGCAGTTCTTC.